A selection of T cell receptor beta chains follows, all from one sample in a study of T cells in Graves' hyperthyroidism and ophthalmopathy. MiXCR, applied by TCRdb to the multiplex PCR reads, yields one record per CDR3 protein. The sample has 350,000 to 450,000 distinct CDR3 sequences, about an eighth seen once; the top ten hold around 27%. The sequenced sample consisted of blood. Receptors originate from a man over 45 with Graves' ophthalmopathy. The CDR3 runs from the conserved cysteine through the conserved F or W. A D gene is named only where the DNA matches it firmly. Clone size appears in some rows only: once, few, many, or a class for an expanded clone.

v_call: TRBV4-2
j_call: TRBJ1-6
d_call: TRBD1
clone_size: many
cdr3_aa: CASSPRQGDNSPLHF
cdr3_nt: TGTGCCAGCAGCCCCCGACAGGGTGATAATTCACCCCTCCACTTT

v_call: TRBV29-1
j_call: TRBJ2-1
d_call: .
clone_size: few
cdr3_aa: CSVQSLRANEQFF
cdr3_nt: TGCAGCGTTCAGAGCTTGCGGGCCAATGAGCAGTTCTTC

v_call: TRBV12-3/TRBV12-4
j_call: TRBJ1-5
d_call: TRBD1
clone_size: many
cdr3_aa: CASSSGQGYSNQPQHF
cdr3_nt: TGTGCCAGCAGTTCGGGACAGGGGTATAGCAATCAGCCCCAGCATTTT

v_call: TRBV19
j_call: TRBJ2-3
d_call: TRBD2
clone_size: few
cdr3_aa: CASSSGTTLTDTQYF
cdr3_nt: TGTGCCAGTAGTTCCGGGACTACCCTCACAGATACGCAGTATTTT

v_call: TRBV20-1
j_call: TRBJ2-7
d_call: TRBD2
clone_size: many
cdr3_aa: CSARLAGGSYEQYF
cdr3_nt: TGCAGTGCGAGACTAGCGGGAGGTTCCTACGAGCAGTACTTC

v_call: TRBV9
j_call: TRBJ2-1
d_call: TRBD2
clone_size: many
cdr3_aa: CASSVGGTSVYNEQFF
cdr3_nt: TGTGCCAGCAGCGTAGGCGGGACTAGCGTCTACAATGAGCAGTTCTTC

v_call: TRBV24-1
j_call: TRBJ2-5
d_call: .
clone_size: many
cdr3_aa: CATSDWGAQETQYF
cdr3_nt: TGTGCCACCAGTGATTGGGGGGCTCAAGAGACCCAGTACTTC

v_call: TRBV3-1
j_call: TRBJ2-7
d_call: .
clone_size: .
cdr3_aa: CASSLLTGEQYF
cdr3_nt: TGTGCCAGCAGCCTACTCACGGGAGAGCAGTACTTC

v_call: TRBV20-1
j_call: TRBJ1-1
d_call: .
clone_size: many
cdr3_aa: CSARDTGWDTEAFF
cdr3_nt: TGCAGTGCTAGAGATACAGGGTGGGACACTGAAGCTTTCTTT

v_call: TRBV3-1
j_call: TRBJ1-1
d_call: .
clone_size: many
cdr3_aa: CASSRQMNTEAFF
cdr3_nt: TGTGCCAGCAGTCGGCAGATGAACACTGAAGCTTTCTTT

v_call: TRBV20-1
j_call: TRBJ2-7
d_call: .
clone_size: few
cdr3_aa: CSANRLPAYEQYF
cdr3_nt: TGCAGTGCCAACCGACTACCTGCCTACGAGCAGTACTTC

v_call: TRBV11-1
j_call: TRBJ2-1
d_call: .
clone_size: many
cdr3_aa: CAGSLEGISNEQFF
cdr3_nt: TGTGCCGGCAGCTTAGAGGGAATCAGCAATGAGCAGTTCTTC

v_call: TRBV5-1
j_call: TRBJ2-7
d_call: .
clone_size: many
cdr3_aa: CASRRDNYYEQYF
cdr3_nt: TGCGCCAGCAGACGGGACAACTACTACGAGCAGTACTTC

v_call: TRBV11-2
j_call: TRBJ1-5
d_call: .
clone_size: .
cdr3_aa: CASSQRGGQNQPQHF
cdr3_nt: TGTGCCAGCAGCCAACGGGGGGGGCAGAATCAGCCCCAGCATTTT

v_call: TRBV5-1
j_call: TRBJ2-7
d_call: .
clone_size: many
cdr3_aa: CASSLAAFSYEQYF
cdr3_nt: TGCGCCAGCAGCTTGGCCGCTTTTTCCTACGAGCAGTACTTC

v_call: TRBV3-1
j_call: TRBJ2-2
d_call: TRBD2
clone_size: many
cdr3_aa: CASSQRTSGRIRNTGELFF
cdr3_nt: TGTGCCAGCAGCCAACGGACTAGCGGGAGAATAAGGAACACCGGGGAGCTGTTTTTT

v_call: TRBV10-3
j_call: TRBJ1-5
d_call: .
clone_size: many
cdr3_aa: CATRPDPNQPQHF
cdr3_nt: TGCGCAACGCGTCCGGACCCAAATCAGCCCCAGCATTTT

v_call: TRBV12-3/TRBV12-4
j_call: TRBJ2-7
d_call: .
clone_size: .
cdr3_aa: CASSYGPRSYEQYF
cdr3_nt: TGTGCCAGCAGCTACGGGCCTCGCTCCTACGAGCAGTACTTC

v_call: TRBV12-3/TRBV12-4
j_call: TRBJ2-7
d_call: TRBD2
clone_size: .
cdr3_aa: CASRLAGGEDEQYF
cdr3_nt: TGTGCCAGCAGGTTAGCGGGAGGGGAGGACGAGCAGTACTTC

v_call: TRBV6-5
j_call: TRBJ1-2
d_call: .
clone_size: many
cdr3_aa: CASSYSPNRAVNGYTF
cdr3_nt: TGTGCCAGCAGTTACTCCCCCAACAGGGCGGTTAATGGCTACACCTTC

v_call: TRBV5-1
j_call: TRBJ2-7
d_call: TRBD1
clone_size: many
cdr3_aa: CASGSGTDAYEQYF
cdr3_nt: TGCGCCAGCGGTTCCGGGACAGATGCCTACGAGCAGTACTTC

v_call: TRBV7-2
j_call: TRBJ2-1
d_call: .
clone_size: many
cdr3_aa: CASSSIRGTINEQFF
cdr3_nt: TGTGCCAGCAGCTCTATCAGGGGGACTATCAATGAGCAGTTCTTC

v_call: TRBV7-6
j_call: TRBJ2-7
d_call: TRBD2
clone_size: many
cdr3_aa: CASSLFFPVSSGSGRDEQYF
cdr3_nt: TGTGCCAGCAGCTTATTTTTCCCAGTAAGTAGCGGGAGTGGAAGAGACGAGCAGTACTTC

v_call: TRBV30
j_call: TRBJ2-7
d_call: .
clone_size: .
cdr3_aa: CACSIVVGEYEQYF
cdr3_nt: TGTGCCTGTAGTATAGTCGTGGGGGAGTACGAGCAGTACTTC

v_call: TRBV7-9
j_call: TRBJ1-6
d_call: .
clone_size: many
cdr3_aa: CASSLETAGSPLHF
cdr3_nt: TGTGCCAGCAGCTTAGAGACAGCTGGGTCACCCCTCCACTTT

v_call: TRBV29-1
j_call: TRBJ1-2
d_call: .
clone_size: few
cdr3_aa: CSEQDNYGYTF
cdr3_nt: TGCAGCGAACAGGATAACTATGGCTACACCTTC

v_call: TRBV4-1
j_call: TRBJ2-1
d_call: .
clone_size: .
cdr3_aa: CASRPQADSSYNEQFF
cdr3_nt: TGCGCCAGCAGACCTCAAGCGGACAGCTCCTACAATGAGCAGTTCTTC

v_call: TRBV10-3
j_call: TRBJ2-7
d_call: .
clone_size: many
cdr3_aa: CAISESTSSWEQYF
cdr3_nt: TGTGCCATCAGTGAGTCTACTAGTTCGTGGGAGCAGTACTTC

v_call: TRBV28
j_call: TRBJ2-1
d_call: TRBD2
clone_size: many
cdr3_aa: CASEGIAGVYEQFF
cdr3_nt: TGTGCCAGTGAGGGTATAGCGGGAGTCTATGAGCAGTTCTTC

v_call: TRBV18
j_call: TRBJ2-7
d_call: TRBD2
clone_size: few
cdr3_aa: CASSPEPPGLAGAYEQYF
cdr3_nt: TGTGCCAGCTCACCAGAACCACCAGGACTAGCGGGGGCCTACGAGCAGTACTTC

v_call: TRBV5-6
j_call: TRBJ1-3
d_call: TRBD1
clone_size: .
cdr3_aa: CASSLGVDRVRNTIYF
cdr3_nt: TGTGCCAGCAGCTTGGGCGTCGACAGGGTCCGAAACACCATATATTTT

v_call: TRBV11-2
j_call: TRBJ2-7
d_call: .
clone_size: many
cdr3_aa: CASSTAGSYEQYF
cdr3_nt: TGTGCCAGCAGCACGGCGGGCTCCTACGAGCAGTACTTC

v_call: TRBV11-2
j_call: TRBJ1-6
d_call: TRBD1
clone_size: many
cdr3_aa: CASSFVTGLNSPLHF
cdr3_nt: TGTGCCAGCAGCTTTGTGACAGGGCTTAATTCACCCCTCCACTTT

v_call: TRBV7-9
j_call: TRBJ1-1
d_call: .
clone_size: many
cdr3_aa: CASSLVEAEAFF
cdr3_nt: TGTGCCAGCAGCTTAGTCGAGGCTGAAGCTTTCTTT

v_call: TRBV20-1
j_call: TRBJ2-7
d_call: TRBD2
clone_size: .
cdr3_aa: CSAFSGANLYEQYF
cdr3_nt: TGCAGTGCGTTTAGCGGGGCGAATCTCTACGAGCAGTACTTC

v_call: TRBV9
j_call: TRBJ2-5
d_call: TRBD1
clone_size: few
cdr3_aa: CASSGGTGAETQYF
cdr3_nt: TGTGCCAGCAGCGGAGGGACAGGGGCAGAGACCCAGTACTTC

v_call: TRBV7-9
j_call: TRBJ2-7
d_call: .
clone_size: .
cdr3_aa: CASSWIRGKTPYEQYF
cdr3_nt: TGTGCCAGCAGCTGGATAAGAGGGAAAACCCCCTACGAGCAGTACTTC

v_call: TRBV2
j_call: TRBJ2-2
d_call: .
clone_size: few
cdr3_aa: CASSEALGPITTGELFF
cdr3_nt: TGTGCCAGCAGTGAAGCGCTAGGACCGATCACCACCGGGGAGCTGTTTTTT

v_call: TRBV5-1
j_call: TRBJ2-1
d_call: TRBD2
clone_size: few
cdr3_aa: CASSLGLAGGYSYNEQFF
cdr3_nt: TGCGCCAGCAGCCTTGGACTAGCGGGAGGATACTCCTACAATGAGCAGTTCTTC

v_call: TRBV6-1
j_call: TRBJ2-5
d_call: .
clone_size: .
cdr3_aa: CASSRKGSGETQYF
cdr3_nt: TGTGCCAGCAGCCGCAAGGGGAGTGGAGAGACCCAGTACTTC

v_call: TRBV3-1
j_call: TRBJ1-2
d_call: TRBD1
clone_size: many
cdr3_aa: CASSLGDRQGYTF
cdr3_nt: TGTGCCAGCAGCCTCGGGGACAGGCAGGGCTACACCTTC

v_call: TRBV5-5
j_call: TRBJ2-1
d_call: .
clone_size: few
cdr3_aa: CASSLMPPWEFF
cdr3_nt: TGTGCCAGCAGCCTGATGCCACCCTGGGAGTTCTTC

v_call: TRBV6-1
j_call: TRBJ1-5
d_call: .
clone_size: many
cdr3_aa: CASREGLSNQPQHF
cdr3_nt: TGTGCCAGCAGAGAGGGGTTAAGCAATCAGCCCCAGCATTTT

v_call: TRBV18
j_call: TRBJ2-5
d_call: .
clone_size: .
cdr3_aa: CASSRSLRREHQETQYF
cdr3_nt: TGTGCCAGCTCACGCTCGCTTCGCCGGGAGCACCAAGAGACCCAGTACTTC

v_call: TRBV28
j_call: TRBJ2-7
d_call: TRBD1
clone_size: .
cdr3_aa: CASSWTGVGEQYF
cdr3_nt: TGTGCCAGCAGTTGGACAGGGGTGGGCGAGCAGTACTTC